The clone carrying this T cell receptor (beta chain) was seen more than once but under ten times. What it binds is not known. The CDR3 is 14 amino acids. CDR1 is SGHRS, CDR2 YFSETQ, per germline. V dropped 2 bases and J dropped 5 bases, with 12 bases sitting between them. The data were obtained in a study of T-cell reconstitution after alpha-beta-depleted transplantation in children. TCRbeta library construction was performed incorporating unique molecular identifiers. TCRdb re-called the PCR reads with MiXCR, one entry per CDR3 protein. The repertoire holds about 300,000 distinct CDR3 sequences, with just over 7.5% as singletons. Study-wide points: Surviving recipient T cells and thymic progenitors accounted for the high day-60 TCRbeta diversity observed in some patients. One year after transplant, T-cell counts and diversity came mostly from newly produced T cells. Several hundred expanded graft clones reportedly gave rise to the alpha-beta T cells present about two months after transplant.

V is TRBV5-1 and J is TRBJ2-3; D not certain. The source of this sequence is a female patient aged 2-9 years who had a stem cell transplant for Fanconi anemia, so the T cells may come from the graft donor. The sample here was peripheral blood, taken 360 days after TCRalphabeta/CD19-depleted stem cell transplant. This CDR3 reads CASSFGPPGDTQYF. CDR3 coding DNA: TGCGCCAGCAGCTTTGGTCCCCCCGGAGATACGCAGTATTTT.